The clone carrying this T cell receptor beta chain showed up many times. Its antigen is undetermined. The TCR library protocol was used to attach unique molecular identifiers. These identifiers were attached to individual cDNA molecules. One entry per CDR3 protein, called by TCRdb with MiXCR from the 5' RACE reads. The sample carries approximately 69,000 distinct CDR3 sequences, 10% to 15% recorded once. This sample was taken from a study of early T cells in non-severe SARS-CoV-2 infection. Study at large: Chains were unpaired, as sequencing was done on bulk RNA from unsorted whole blood. General observations from the study: A preference for anti-spike CD8 responses marked VDJdb matching, which missed private and CD4 specificities.

The V end was cut by 0 bases, the J end by 10 bases, with 19 bases between. The CDR3 is 16 amino acids. The germline CDR1 and CDR2 sequences are KGHSH and LQKENI. The sample taken for sequencing was whole blood. This clonotype was sampled from an adult who was a healthcare worker with PCR-confirmed SARS-CoV-2 infection or an uninfected control (not recorded which). This chain connects TRBV18 to TRBJ2-1; weak D call: TRBD1 (7 bases). CDR3 bases: TGTGCCAGCTCACCACCGGGCGGGGACAGACGGGGGGAGCAGTTCTTC. Protein: CASSPPGGDRRGEQFF.